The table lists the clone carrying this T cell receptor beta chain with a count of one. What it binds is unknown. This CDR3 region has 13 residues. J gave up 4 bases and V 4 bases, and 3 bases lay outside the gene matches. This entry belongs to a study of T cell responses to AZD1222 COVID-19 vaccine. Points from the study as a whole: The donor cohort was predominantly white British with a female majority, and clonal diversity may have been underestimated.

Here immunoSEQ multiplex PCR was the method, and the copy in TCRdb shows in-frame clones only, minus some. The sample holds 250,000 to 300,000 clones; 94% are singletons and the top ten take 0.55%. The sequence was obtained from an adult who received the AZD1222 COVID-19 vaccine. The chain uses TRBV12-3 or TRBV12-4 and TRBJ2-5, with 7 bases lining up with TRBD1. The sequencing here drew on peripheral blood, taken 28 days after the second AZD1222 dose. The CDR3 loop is CASSYRQGETQYF. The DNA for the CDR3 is TGTGCCAGCAGTTATCGACAGGGAGAGACCCAGTACTTC.